The rows below give T cell receptor beta chains drawn from one sample of a study of shared clonotypes between healthy human individuals. Sequencing was performed with immunoSEQ multiplex PCR; in TCRdb, only in-frame clones are kept and a portion is missing. The table lists about 1 million clones, around 76% of them singletons, with approximately 1.5% in the top ten. The specimen sequenced was memory CD4+ T cells sorted from blood. The receptors here all came from a man younger than 35 in good health. CDR3s include the opening cysteine and the closing phenylalanine or tryptophan. Fields, in order: clone size, J gene, D gene, V gene, CDR3 protein, CDR3 DNA. D genes are given only for firm matches. Not every row has a clone size; where given, it reads once, few, many or a size class.

.	TRBJ1-1	TRBD1	TRBV2	CASSERGQTEAFF	TGTGCCAGCAGTGAGAGGGGACAGACTGAAGCTTTCTTT
.	TRBJ1-1	.	TRBV14	CASSPRDGNTEAFF	TGTGCCAGCAGCCCCAGGGATGGGAACACTGAAGCTTTCTTT
.	TRBJ1-2	.	TRBV7-2	CASSFGGASGYTF	TGTGCCAGCAGCTTTGGAGGGGCGTCCGGCTACACCTTC
.	TRBJ2-3	.	TRBV11-2	CASSLKRPTDTQYF	TGTGCCAGCAGCTTGAAAAGGCCCACAGATACGCAGTATTTT
.	TRBJ2-7	TRBD1	TRBV13	CASSLLGDRRTSYEQYF	TGTGCCAGCAGCTTACTGGGGGACAGGCGGACATCCTACGAGCAGTACTTC
.	TRBJ2-5	.	TRBV7-3	CASSFGQGYTQYF	TGTGCCAGCAGCTTTGGCCAAGGGTACACCCAGTACTTC
.	TRBJ2-5	TRBD2	TRBV5-1	CASSYRDGGASETQYF	TGCGCCAGCAGCTACAGAGACGGGGGGGCCTCGGAGACCCAGTACTTC
.	TRBJ1-2	.	TRBV5-1	CASSSTDAGYTF	TGCGCCAGCAGCTCAACAGACGCGGGCTACACCTTC
.	TRBJ1-1	.	TRBV19	CASNVPAANTEAFF	TGTGCCAGTAACGTCCCGGCAGCTAACACTGAAGCTTTCTTT
.	TRBJ1-2	.	TRBV5-6	CASSLLNAAGLGYTF	TGTGCCAGCAGCTTACTAAACGCCGCGGGCCTCGGCTACACCTTC
.	TRBJ2-3	.	TRBV6-6	CASRTRADTQYF	TGTGCCAGCAGGACTAGGGCGGATACGCAGTATTTT
.	TRBJ2-5	.	TRBV5-1	CASSLDRWETQYF	TGCGCCAGCAGCTTGGATAGGTGGGAGACCCAGTACTTC
few	TRBJ2-6	.	TRBV2	CASSSGANVLTF	TGTGCCAGCAGCTCTGGGGCCAACGTCCTGACTTTC
few	TRBJ2-3	.	TRBV19	CASSMAGYTQYF	TGTGCCAGTAGTATGGCGGGCTATACGCAGTATTTT
.	TRBJ1-2	TRBD1	TRBV27	CASTGPGGGYTF	TGTGCCAGCACGGGCCCAGGGGGCGGCTACACCTTC
.	TRBJ1-2	.	TRBV7-9	CASSARGILYGYTF	TGTGCCAGCAGCGCCAGGGGTATTTTGTATGGCTACACCTTC
.	TRBJ2-5	TRBD2	TRBV5-5	CASSGTSGAKETQYF	TGTGCCAGCAGCGGGACTAGCGGGGCTAAAGAGACCCAGTACTTC
.	TRBJ2-3	.	TRBV6-4	CASSRPDTQYF	TGTGCCAGCAGTCGCCCCGATACGCAGTATTTT
.	TRBJ1-1	.	TRBV7-2	CASRPSAEAFF	TGTGCCAGCAGGCCGTCGGCTGAAGCTTTCTTT
.	TRBJ1-5	TRBD1	TRBV7-2	CASSGQVRQPQHF	TGTGCCAGCAGCGGACAGGTTAGGCAGCCCCAGCATTTT
few	TRBJ1-2	TRBD1	TRBV5-1	CASSLGETGLSYTF	TGCGCCAGCAGCTTAGGGGAGACAGGGCTGAGCTACACCTTC
.	TRBJ2-2	TRBD2	TRBV7-9	CASSWGLAGTGELFF	TGTGCCAGCAGCTGGGGACTAGCGGGCACCGGGGAGCTGTTTTTT
.	TRBJ2-2	.	TRBV6-1	CASSERGSGELFF	TGTGCCAGCAGTGAAAGGGGTAGCGGGGAGCTGTTTTTT
.	TRBJ2-7	.	TRBV7-2	CASSDTMSYEQYF	TGTGCCAGCAGCGACACGATGTCCTACGAGCAGTACTTC
once	TRBJ2-6	TRBD1	TRBV19	CASSIGGTASSPRSGANVLTF	TGTGCCAGTAGTATAGGGGGGACAGCCAGCTCGCCCCGCTCTGGGGCCAACGTCCTGACTTTC
.	TRBJ1-2	TRBD1	TRBV19	CASSLRTGGDYGYTF	TGTGCCAGTAGTCTCCGGACAGGGGGCGACTATGGCTACACCTTC
.	TRBJ2-3	.	TRBV5-1	CASSLRVSDTQYF	TGCGCCAGCAGCTTGCGGGTTTCAGATACGCAGTATTTT
.	TRBJ1-4	TRBD1	TRBV18	CASSQGALEKLFF	TGTGCCAGCTCACAGGGGGCACTAGAAAAACTGTTTTTT
.	TRBJ2-2	TRBD2	TRBV11-2	CASSEGLAGFTGELFF	TGTGCCAGCAGCGAAGGACTAGCGGGGTTCACCGGGGAGCTGTTTTTT
.	TRBJ1-3	.	TRBV25-1	CASSEGSVSGNTIYF	TGTGCCAGCAGTGAAGGGTCCGTATCCGGAAACACCATATATTTT
.	TRBJ2-7	.	TRBV2	CASSADASEQYF	TGTGCCAGCAGTGCTGACGCCTCCGAGCAGTACTTC
.	TRBJ2-7	TRBD1	TRBV10-3	CAISEPGQGIMDEQYF	TGTGCCATCAGTGAGCCAGGACAGGGGATTATGGACGAGCAGTACTTC
many	TRBJ2-5	.	TRBV30	CAWSGGLQETQYF	TGTGCCTGGAGTGGTGGCCTCCAAGAGACCCAGTACTTC
.	TRBJ1-2	.	TRBV19	CASSDGDRYYGYTF	TGTGCCAGTAGTGATGGGGACCGATACTATGGCTACACCTTC
.	TRBJ2-5	TRBD2	TRBV4-3	CASSRGTSGSWETQYF	TGCGCCAGCAGCCGCGGGACTAGCGGGAGTTGGGAGACCCAGTACTTC
.	TRBJ2-5	.	TRBV4-1	CASSQLSGHFQETQYF	TGCGCCAGCAGCCAACTTTCGGGACACTTCCAAGAGACCCAGTACTTC
.	TRBJ2-3	.	TRBV28	CASTFVGGTDTQYF	TGTGCCAGCACCTTCGTCGGGGGCACAGATACGCAGTATTTT
.	TRBJ1-1	.	TRBV11-2	CASSPNRVGTEAFF	TGTGCCAGCAGCCCCAACAGGGTGGGCACTGAAGCTTTCTTT
.	TRBJ2-3	TRBD2	TRBV10-1	CASSRGLAGLFGDTQYF	TGCGCCAGCAGCCGGGGACTAGCGGGGTTATTTGGAGATACGCAGTATTTT
.	TRBJ2-7	TRBD2	TRBV5-1	CASSLVAGEYGEQYF	TGCGCCAGCAGCTTGGTGGCGGGAGAGTACGGCGAGCAGTACTTC
.	TRBJ2-1	.	TRBV5-1	CASSPSLGRGVGNEQFF	TGCGCCAGCAGCCCCTCTTTAGGCCGGGGTGTAGGAAATGAGCAGTTCTTC
.	TRBJ2-2	.	TRBV7-8	CASRSSGTIGTGELFF	TGTGCCAGCAGGTCATCCGGGACGATTGGGACCGGGGAGCTGTTTTTT
once	TRBJ2-1	.	TRBV6-1	CASMSIAALYNEQFF	TGTGCCAGCATGAGTATAGCGGCTCTTTACAATGAGCAGTTCTTC
.	TRBJ1-1	.	TRBV6-1	CASSESRTLTLNTEAFF	TGTGCCAGCAGTGAATCCAGGACTCTTACATTGAACACTGAAGCTTTCTTT
.	TRBJ1-6	.	TRBV7-8	CASSLGWLGLSYNSPLHF	TGTGCCAGCAGCTTAGGGTGGCTGGGGCTCTCCTATAATTCACCCCTCCACTTT
.	TRBJ2-7	TRBD1	TRBV15	CATSRDRGQGPSSYEQYF	TGTGCCACCAGCAGAGATAGGGGACAGGGCCCAAGCTCCTACGAGCAGTACTTC
.	TRBJ1-1	TRBD1	TRBV7-9	CASSFRQGEAFF	TGTGCCAGCAGCTTTAGACAGGGGGAAGCTTTCTTT
.	TRBJ2-7	TRBD2	TRBV5-4	CASSLDGLAGGEQYF	TGTGCCAGCAGCTTGGACGGACTAGCGGGAGGGGAGCAGTACTTC
.	TRBJ2-5	TRBD1	TRBV15	CATSDGQGRETQYF	TGTGCCACCAGTGACGGACAGGGAAGAGAGACCCAGTACTTC
.	TRBJ2-2	.	TRBV6-1	CASSGWGLDTGELFF	TGTGCCAGCAGTGGTTGGGGATTGGACACCGGGGAGCTGTTTTTT
.	TRBJ2-1	TRBD2	TRBV9	CASSPSGGSYNEQFF	TGTGCCAGCAGCCCTAGCGGGGGCTCCTACAATGAGCAGTTCTTC
.	TRBJ2-3	TRBD2	TRBV27	CASSHLLAGTGTDTQYF	TGTGCCAGCAGTCACCTCCTAGCGGGAACGGGGACGGATACGCAGTATTTT